A selection of T cell receptor beta chains follows, all from one sample in a study of blood T cell repertoires in COVID-19. TCRdb keeps only in-frame clones here, not all; method: immunoSEQ multiplex PCR. The sample has around 140,000 clones; more than 75% are singletons. The sample taken for sequencing was peripheral blood. These receptors were obtained from a man at least 80 years old with acute or convalescent COVID-19. The CDR3 runs from the conserved cysteine through the conserved F or W. The order of the fields is J gene, clone size, D gene, V gene, CDR3 protein, CDR3 DNA. D genes are given only for firm matches. Only some rows state a clone size, as once, few, many or a class for expanded clones.

>TRBJ2-4|-|-|TRBV5-4
CASSLDWGVGNIQYF
TGTGCCAGCAGCTTGGATTGGGGGGTTGGAAACATTCAGTACTTC
>TRBJ1-2|-|TRBD1|TRBV2
CASSDRSFPDRNYGYTF
TGTGCCAGCAGTGATCGATCCTTCCCGGACAGGAACTATGGCTACACCTTC
>TRBJ2-7|-|-|TRBV28
CASTPPSSYEQYF
TGTGCCAGCACCCCGCCGAGCTCCTACGAGCAGTACTTC
>TRBJ1-5|-|-|TRBV12-2
CASRFLQGALGNQPQHF
TGTGCAAGTCGCTTTCTACAGGGGGCCTTGGGCAATCAGCCCCAGCATTTT
>TRBJ1-2|-|TRBD1|TRBV19
CASSTRPGTGELGYTF
TGTGCCAGTAGTACAAGACCCGGGACAGGGGAGCTAGGCTACACCTTC
>TRBJ2-7|-|TRBD1|TRBV7-9
CASSTGGGTGISYEQYF
TGTGCCAGCAGCACAGGGGGTGGGACAGGGATCTCCTACGAGCAGTACTTC
>TRBJ1-3|-|-|TRBV5-5
CASSLSQGLGGNTIYF
TGTGCCAGCAGCCTTTCTCAGGGACTAGGTGGAAACACCATATATTTT
>TRBJ2-1|-|TRBD2|TRBV5-1
CASSLRESSYNEQFF
TGCGCCAGCAGCCTGCGGGAGAGCTCCTACAATGAGCAGTTCTTC
>TRBJ1-1|-|TRBD1|TRBV2
CASRVTGTGPEAFF
TGTGCCAGCAGGGTGACAGGGACTGGCCCTGAAGCTTTCTTT
>TRBJ1-6|-|TRBD1|TRBV6-2/TRBV6-3
CASSYPTGGSPLHF
TGTGCCAGCAGTTACCCGACAGGGGGTTCACCCCTCCACTTT
>TRBJ1-2|-|TRBD1|TRBV25-1
CASRRQGAYGYTF
TGTGCCAGCAGACGACAGGGGGCCTATGGCTACACCTTC
>TRBJ1-2|-|-|TRBV9
CASSVGGGHYGYTF
TGCGCCAGCAGCGTAGGGGGGGGGCACTATGGCTACACCTTC
>TRBJ1-5|-|-|TRBV18
CASHRQENQPQHF
TGTGCCAGCCATAGACAGGAAAATCAGCCCCAGCATTTT
>TRBJ2-6|-|-|TRBV2
CASGRDISGANVLTF
TGTGCCAGCGGTCGGGACATCTCTGGGGCCAACGTCCTGACTTTC
>TRBJ1-6|-|TRBD1|TRBV7-9
CASSPTTGQGLAPLHF
TGTGCCAGCTCCCCCACGACGGGACAGGGACTTGCACCCCTCCACTTT
>TRBJ2-3|-|TRBD1|TRBV7-9
CASSPGQGLPDTQYF
TGTGCCAGCAGTCCGGGACAGGGTCTCCCAGATACGCAGTATTTT
>TRBJ2-1|-|-|TRBV5-1
CASSLAAGQSVGNEQFF
TGCGCCAGCAGCTTGGCCGCGGGACAGTCAGTTGGCAATGAGCAGTTCTTC
>TRBJ1-2|-|TRBD1|TRBV15
CATSVRGPYGYTF
TGTGCCACCAGCGTAAGGGGGCCTTATGGCTACACCTTC
>TRBJ2-1|-|-|TRBV19
CASSIASGGYNEQFF
TGTGCCAGTAGTATTGCGTCAGGGGGGTACAATGAGCAGTTCTTC
>TRBJ2-3|-|-|TRBV29-1
CSVDRGDTQYF
TGCAGCGTTGACAGGGGAGATACGCAGTATTTT
>TRBJ2-1|-|TRBD2|TRBV5-1
CASGPPASGAGGEQFF
TGCGCCAGCGGACCCCCCGCCAGCGGGGCGGGGGGTGAGCAGTTCTTC
>TRBJ1-2|-|-|TRBV6-5
CASREGPAGGYTF
TGTGCCAGCAGGGAGGGGCCGGCGGGCGGCTACACCTTC
>TRBJ1-2|-|-|TRBV4-2
CASSQVETATGGYTF
TGTGCCAGCAGCCAAGTCGAGACAGCGACGGGTGGCTACACCTTC
>TRBJ1-2|-|TRBD1|TRBV29-1
CSVQRTGTYGYTF
TGCAGCGTCCAACGGACAGGTACCTATGGCTACACCTTC
>TRBJ1-1|-|TRBD1|TRBV18
CASSYTGGSDTEAFF
TGTGCCAGCTCATATACAGGGGGCTCTGACACTGAAGCTTTCTTT
>TRBJ1-6|-|-|TRBV30
CAWSVEGVFSPLHF
TGTGCCTGGAGTGTAGAGGGGGTTTTTTCACCCCTCCACTTT
>TRBJ2-7|-|TRBD2|TRBV9
CASSGTRDYRGEQYF
TGTGCCAGCAGCGGAACACGGGACTACCGGGGAGAGCAGTACTTC
>TRBJ2-5|-|TRBD2|TRBV13
CASSLAGGRETQYF
TGTGCCAGCAGCCTAGCGGGGGGCCGGGAGACCCAGTACTTC
>TRBJ1-2|-|-|TRBV6-1
CASSDYYKSDGYTF
TGTGCCAGCAGTGATTACTATAAGTCTGATGGCTACACCTTC
>TRBJ2-3|-|TRBD2|TRBV6-1
CASSESGARTDTQYF
TGTGCCAGCAGTGAAAGCGGGGCCCGCACAGATACGCAGTATTTT
>TRBJ1-2|-|TRBD1|TRBV6-5
CASSYAGTGAYYGYTF
TGTGCCAGCAGTTACGCCGGGACAGGGGCCTATTATGGCTACACCTTC
>TRBJ2-5|-|-|TRBV19
CASSTGLTALETQYF
TGTGCCAGTAGTACAGGACTTACTGCTTTAGAGACCCAGTACTTC
>TRBJ1-1|-|TRBD1|TRBV7-9
CASSATGVDTEAFF
TGTGCCAGCAGCGCGACAGGGGTGGACACTGAAGCTTTCTTT
>TRBJ2-1|-|-|TRBV7-3
CASSPGYNEQFF
TGTGCCAGCAGCCCGGGTTACAATGAGCAGTTCTTC
>TRBJ2-3|-|TRBD1|TRBV28
CASSSMAPQGARLDTQYF
TGTGCCAGCAGTTCTATGGCCCCCCAGGGGGCGCGGTTAGATACGCAGTATTTT
>TRBJ2-5|-|TRBD2|TRBV18
CASSPPQRGGREQETQYF
TGTGCCAGCTCACCACCCCAGCGGGGGGGCCGGGAACAAGAGACCCAGTACTTC
>TRBJ2-7|-|-|TRBV3-1/TRBV3-2
CASSQGTGTYEQYF
TGTGCCAGCAGCCAAGGCACAGGGACCTACGAGCAGTACTTC
>TRBJ1-2|-|TRBD1|TRBV10-1
CASSEHRGYGYTF
TGCGCCAGCAGTGAACACAGGGGATACGGCTACACCTTC
>TRBJ1-1|-|-|TRBV19
CASTPDTVRTEAFF
TGTGCCAGTACCCCCGACACAGTTAGGACTGAAGCTTTCTTT
>TRBJ2-1|-|TRBD2|TRBV5-4
CASSPGTSGYAYNEQFF
TGTGCCAGCAGCCCAGGGACTAGCGGGTATGCCTACAATGAGCAGTTCTTC
>TRBJ1-2|once|-|TRBV28
CASIPGSNYGYTF
TGTGCCAGCATCCCAGGGTCTAACTATGGCTACACCTTC
>TRBJ1-1|-|-|TRBV10-3
CAISDRGQMNTEAFF
TGTGCCATCAGTGACCGGGGACAAATGAACACTGAAGCTTTCTTT
>TRBJ1-5|-|-|TRBV7-2
CASSLVARGQPQHF
TGTGCCAGCAGCTTAGTTGCGCGGGGACAGCCCCAGCATTTT
>TRBJ2-5|-|TRBD1|TRBV5-1
CASSLATGAETQYF
TGCGCCAGCAGCTTAGCTACAGGGGCAGAGACCCAGTACTTC
>TRBJ2-7|-|TRBD1|TRBV18
CASSLLMGQGDYEQYF
TGTGCCAGCTCACTTCTCATGGGACAGGGGGACTACGAGCAGTACTTC
>TRBJ2-7|-|TRBD1|TRBV7-8
CASSTGTGGYEQYF
TGTGCCAGCAGCACCGGGACAGGCGGTTACGAGCAGTACTTC
>TRBJ2-7|-|TRBD2|TRBV20-1
CSASREAGYEQYF
TGCAGTGCTAGTCGGGAGGCGGGCTACGAGCAGTACTTC
>TRBJ1-1|-|TRBD1|TRBV5-3
CARSLVGQGMVVTEAFF
TGTGCCAGAAGCTTAGTGGGACAGGGGATGGTAGTCACTGAAGCTTTCTTT
>TRBJ1-2|-|-|TRBV6-5
CASSPTERDGYTF
TGTGCCAGCAGCCCGACAGAACGCGATGGCTACACCTTC
>TRBJ1-5|-|-|TRBV7-8
CASSSLRGNQPQHF
TGTGCCAGCAGCTCCCTCCGCGGGAATCAGCCCCAGCATTTT
>TRBJ2-2|once|-|TRBV5-1
CASSPGAGPGELFF
TGCGCCAGCAGCCCTGGGGCGGGACCCGGGGAGCTGTTTTTT
>TRBJ2-2|-|-|TRBV19
CASRQGGQPNTGELFF
TGTGCCAGTAGACAGGGGGGGCAGCCTAACACCGGGGAGCTGTTTTTT